This entry lists 18 T cell receptor beta chains sequenced from one sample in a study of post-analysis software for immune sequencing data. Unique molecular identifiers were present in the TCR beta cDNA libraries. One entry per CDR3 protein results from TCRdb running MiXCR on the PCR reads. The sample holds a few hundred thousand distinct CDR3 sequences, 30% to 45% seen once. Broader study findings: Five TRBV segments, TRBV5-6, TRBV5-1 and TRBV20-1 among them, were found more frequent in patients than controls.

Their target antigens are unknown. Specimen: blood. Receptors originate from a girl between 10 and 17 years old with multiple sclerosis.

This clonotype was counted many times. DNA of the CDR3: TGCAGCGTTGAGGGCAGGGGACGCGCTAACTATGGCTACACCTTC. Translating it yields CSVEGRGRANYGYTF. This chain joins TRBV29-1 and TRBJ1-2, with D possibly TRBD1 on 6 matching bases. There are 15 residues in the CDR3. With 3 bases removed from V and 0 bases from J, the gap between germline ends came to 14 bases. Germline V gene data show CDR1 as SQVTM and CDR2 as ANQGSEA.

To note about this clonotype: A much bigger clone sits one base away, suggesting this may be a read error. The CDR3 region is CASSHEGQANEELFF. DNA of the CDR3: TGCGCCAGCAGCCACGAAGGACAGGCTAATGAAGAACTGTTTTTT. The chain couples TRBV4-1 to TRBJ1-4; 7 bases are a match to TRBD1. Germline CDR1 reads MGHRA; CDR2 reads YSYEKL. CDR3 size: 15 residues.

This clonotype was recorded many times. The rearrangement links TRBV12-3 or TRBV12-4 to TRBJ2-2; TRBD2 matches 12 bases. There are 18 residues in the CDR3. Trimming took 5 bases from V and 4 from J; bases not matched to a gene: 11. CDR3: CASSEGRRLAGVTGELFF. In nucleotides, the CDR3 is TGTGCCAGCAGTGAGGGACGCAGACTAGCGGGAGTCACCGGGGAGCTGTTTTTT.

This clonotype was observed at least ten times. This chain uses TRBV4-1 with TRBJ1-1; D gene unclear. V lost 0 bases to trimming and J lost 6 bases, with 11 bases between them. CDR1 is MGHRA, CDR2 YSYEKL, per germline. The CDR3 spans 14 residues. The CDR3 nucleotides read TGCGCCAGCAGCCAAGAAGGCCGGTTCGCTGAAGCTTTCTTT. It encodes CASSQEGRFAEAFF.

V gene TRBV12-5 combines with J gene TRBJ2-5, with 7 bases identical to TRBD1. Looked up from germline, CDR1 is LGHNT and CDR2 is FRNRAP. The CDR3 loop spans 15 amino acids. The V and J ends lost 2 bases and 9 bases, in that order; junction bases with no gene match: 12. The CDR3 spells CASGLTTGTLGAQYF. The CDR3 DNA reads as TGTGCTAGTGGTTTGACGACAGGGACCCTGGGGGCCCAGTACTTC.

This clonotype was counted only a few times. The chain recombines TRBV4-1 with TRBJ2-7; D gene uncertain. Germline values: CDR1 MGHRA, CDR2 YSYEKL. The germline V and J ends were trimmed by 1 base and 6 bases, with 10 bases remaining between them. CDR3 length: 13 residues. CDR3 sequence reads: CASSQVLGGEQYF. DNA for the CDR3: TGCGCCAGCAGCCAAGTGTTAGGCGGCGAGCAGTACTTC.

This clonotype was seen at least ten times. The chain employs TRBV9 and TRBJ2-1; D remains unclear. Germline V gene data show CDR1 as SGDLS and CDR2 as YYNGEE. V was pared by 0 bases and J by 6 bases, with 10 bases between. CDR3 length: 14 residues. The CDR3 reads CASSVGPTANEQFF. The CDR3 DNA is TGTGCCAGCAGCGTAGGGCCCACGGCCAATGAGCAGTTCTTC. Drawing the rest from reference TRBV9 and TRBJ2-1, the complete variable domain is DSGVTQTPKHLITATGQRVTLRCSPRSGDLSVYWYQQSLDQGLQFLIQYYNGEERAKGNILERFSAQQFPDLHSELNLSSLELGDSALYFCASSVGPTANEQFFGPGTRLTVL.

This clonotype has ten or more counts. The chain combines TRBV6-5 with TRBJ2-1, with 13 bases matching TRBD2. The trim removed 4 bases at V and 5 bases at J, leaving 5 bases unmatched. The CDR3 is 16 amino acids. Germline CDR1 reads MNHEY; CDR2 reads SVGAGI. The chain's CDR3 is CASSFPGTSGNNEQFF. Written as DNA, the CDR3 is TGTGCCAGCAGTTTCCCCGGGACTAGCGGGAACAATGAGCAGTTCTTC.

This clonotype was detected many times. The chain employs TRBV29-1 and TRBJ2-1; D might be TRBD2 (5 bases). Trimming pared 3 bases from V and 6 bases from J, leaving 12 bases between. Germline assignment: CDR1 SQVTM and CDR2 ANQGSEA. This CDR3 region has 13 residues. The chain's CDR3 is CSVDTGSGNEQFF. CDR3 nucleotides: TGCAGCGTTGACACGGGATCGGGCAATGAGCAGTTCTTC.

The CDR3 bases are TGTGCCAGCAGCTTACCGGGAGCAGGCAATGAGCAGTTCTTC. This gives the protein CASSLPGAGNEQFF. This rearrangement joins TRBV13 to TRBJ2-1; D may be TRBD2 (6 bases). Germline V lookup: CDR1 PRHDT, CDR2 FYEKMQ (reference sequence). The V and J ends lost 2 bases and 6 bases respectively, with 11 bases between them. The CDR3 has 14 residues.

This clonotype was detected ten times or more. The rearrangement joins TRBV12-3 or TRBV12-4 to TRBJ2-7, with D hard to call. This CDR3 region has 14 residues. The V gene lost 3 bases and the J gene lost 3 bases, with 12 bases spanning the gap. This CDR3 is CASSLGGPGYEQYF. CDR3 in DNA: TGTGCCAGCAGTTTGGGCGGACCGGGCTACGAGCAGTACTTC.

This clonotype came up a few times. This may stem from a read error, because a much larger clone lies one nucleotide away. This chain connects TRBV7-8 to TRBJ2-1, with TRBD2 matching 8 bases. The tail of the sequence fits TRBJ2-7 better, so the J call may be wrong. Germline V CDR1 and CDR2: SGHVS, FQNEAQ. CDR3 length: 17 residues. The CDR3 region is CASSSFSSGSSYNEQYF. CDR3 coding DNA: TGTGCCAGCAGCTCCTTCTCCAGCGGGAGTTCCTACAATGAGCAGTACTTC.

Concerning this clonotype: One base away lies a much larger clone, so this may be a sequencing read error. The CDR3 here is CASGWVSDTEYF. In DNA, the CDR3 is TGTGCCAGCGGATGGGTGTCAGATACGGAGTATTTT. The V call is TRBV12-3 or TRBV12-4, the J call TRBJ2-3; the D is unclear. This CDR3 spans 12 amino acids.

This clonotype was observed many times. V usage is TRBV24-1 and J usage is TRBJ2-3; D is perhaps TRBD1 (6 bases). CDR3 length equals 15 residues. The V end was cut by 3 bases, the J end by 3 bases, with 12 bases between. Germline V gene data show CDR1 as KGHDR and CDR2 as SFDVKD. The CDR3, as DNA: TGTGCCACCAGTGATCCCAGGACAGCGACAGATACGCAGTATTTT. Translating gives CATSDPRTATDTQYF.

This clonotype was seen repeatedly, ten times or more. V usage is TRBV4-1 and J usage is TRBJ2-1; the D gene could be TRBD1 or TRBD2 (5 bases each). Trimming stripped 5 bases from V and 4 bases from J, with 21 bases between. Germline CDR1 MGHRA, CDR2 YSYEKL. CDR3 length: 17 residues. The CDR3 DNA reads as TGCGCCAGCAGCGGGACGCCGAGCCAGCCTCTTTACAATGAGCAGTTCTTC. Translated, it gives CASSGTPSQPLYNEQFF.

This clonotype was observed a few times. This chain connects TRBV28 to TRBJ2-7; D ambiguous. The germline gives CDR1 MDHEN, CDR2 SYDVKM. V was pared by 6 bases and J by 3 bases, with 18 bases between. CDR3 size: 15 residues. The CDR3 nucleotides read TGTGCCAGCAGGGTGGACCGCCTCCTCTACTACGAGCAGTACTTC. The encoded protein is CASRVDRLLYYEQYF.

The chain has TRBV12-3 or TRBV12-4 and TRBJ2-1; the D gene is possibly TRBD2 (6 bases). The J call may be wrong; the DNA end is better matched by TRBJ2-7. CDR3 length: 14 residues. The CDR3: CASTPRDGYNEQYF. CDR3 nucleotides: TGTGCCAGCACCCCGCGGGACGGTTACAATGAGCAGTACTTC.

There are many counts of this clonotype. J is TRBJ1-4 and V is TRBV10-3; no clear D. This CDR3 contains 15 residues. V lost 0 bases and J lost 4, with 9 bases in between. CDR1 and CDR2 (germline): ENHRY, SYGVKD. The CDR3 is CAISESEDYNEKLFF. The CDR3 DNA reads as TGTGCCATCAGTGAGTCGGAGGATTATAATGAAAAACTGTTTTTT.